This note documents a single T cell receptor (beta chain) sequence. Its target is not known. Data came from immunoSEQ multiplex PCR; TCRdb stores just in-frame clones and leaves some out. The data show about 160,000 clones, 92% seen once. The data were taken from a study of T cell responses to AZD1222 COVID-19 vaccine. Study findings and constraints: The donor group comprised mostly white British people and more females; the analysis possibly underestimated clonal diversity.

With V trimmed by 6 bases and J by 1 base, 9 bases remained unmatched. This CDR3 is 16 amino acids long. The germline V gene has CDR1 MGHDK and CDR2 SYGVNS. The sequence derives from an adult who received the AZD1222 COVID-19 vaccine. The sequencing here drew on peripheral blood, taken 28 days after the second AZD1222 dose. The chain couples TRBV25-1 to TRBJ1-3; 7 positions match TRBD1. CDR3 protein: CASRPSTGESGNTIYF. DNA for the CDR3: TGTGCCAGCAGGCCTTCTACAGGGGAGTCTGGAAACACCATATATTTT. Variable domain in full (rest from reference TRBV25-1 and TRBJ1-3): EADIYQTPRYLVIGTGKKITLECSQTMGHDKMYWYQQDPGMELHLIHYSYGVNSTEKGDLSSESTVSRIRTEHFPLTLESARPSHTSQYLCASRPSTGESGNTIYFGEGSWLTVV.